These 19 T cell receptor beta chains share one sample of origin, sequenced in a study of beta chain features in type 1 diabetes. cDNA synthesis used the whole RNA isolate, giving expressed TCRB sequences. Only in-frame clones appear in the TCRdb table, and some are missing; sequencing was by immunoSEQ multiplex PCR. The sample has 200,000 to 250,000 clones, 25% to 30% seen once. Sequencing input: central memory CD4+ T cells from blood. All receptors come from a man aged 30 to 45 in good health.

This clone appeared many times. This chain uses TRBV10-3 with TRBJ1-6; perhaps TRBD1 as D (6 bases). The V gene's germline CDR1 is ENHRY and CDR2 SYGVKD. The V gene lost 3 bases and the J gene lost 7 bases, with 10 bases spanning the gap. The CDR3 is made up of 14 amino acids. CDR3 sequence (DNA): TGTGCCATCAGTGACCGTCAGGGGAATTCACCCCTCCACTTT. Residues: CAISDRQGNSPLHF.

In nucleotides, the CDR3 is TGTGCCAGCAGTGTCTCCCTTACCTACAATGAGCAGTTCTTC. Its protein is CASSVSLTYNEQFF. This rearrangement joins TRBV28 to TRBJ2-1; D is ambiguous. V lost 5 bases and J lost 2, with 10 bases in between. Germline values: CDR1 MDHEN, CDR2 SYDVKM. The CDR3 is 14 amino acids.

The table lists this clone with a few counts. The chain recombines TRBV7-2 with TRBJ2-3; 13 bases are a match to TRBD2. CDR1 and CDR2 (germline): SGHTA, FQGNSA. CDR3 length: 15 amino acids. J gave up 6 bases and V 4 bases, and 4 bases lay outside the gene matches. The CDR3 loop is CASSSQGLAGDTQYF. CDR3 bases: TGTGCCAGCAGCTCTCAGGGACTAGCGGGGGATACGCAGTATTTT.

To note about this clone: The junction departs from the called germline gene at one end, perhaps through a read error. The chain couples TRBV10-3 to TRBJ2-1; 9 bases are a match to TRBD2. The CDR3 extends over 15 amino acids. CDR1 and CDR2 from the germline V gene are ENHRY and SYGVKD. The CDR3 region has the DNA TGTGCCAGCAGTTACGAGCGGGGGGTGTACAATGAGCAGTTCTTC. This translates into CASSYERGVYNEQFF.

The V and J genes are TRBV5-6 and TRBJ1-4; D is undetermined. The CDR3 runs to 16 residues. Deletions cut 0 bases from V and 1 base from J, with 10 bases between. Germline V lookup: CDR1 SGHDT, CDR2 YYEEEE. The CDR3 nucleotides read TGTGCCAGCAGCTTGGCCGGAGGGAGAACTAATGAAAAACTGTTTTTT. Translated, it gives CASSLAGGRTNEKLFF.

The CDR3 nucleotides read TGCGCCAGCAGCCACAACAGGGGGCACAATGAGCAGTTCTTC. Translating gives CASSHNRGHNEQFF. V is TRBV4-3 and J is TRBJ2-1; 9 bases match TRBD1. CDR1 is LGHNA and CDR2 is YSLEER in the germline V gene. With V trimmed by 3 bases and J by 5 bases, 2 bases remained unmatched. The CDR3 length is 14 residues.

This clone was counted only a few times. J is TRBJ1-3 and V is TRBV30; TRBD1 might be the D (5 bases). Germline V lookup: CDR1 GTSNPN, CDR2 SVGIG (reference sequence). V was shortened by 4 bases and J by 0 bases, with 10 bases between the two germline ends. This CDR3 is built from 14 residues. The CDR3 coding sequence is TGTGCCTGGACGAGGGGTAGCTCTGGAAACACCATATATTTT. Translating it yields CAWTRGSSGNTIYF.

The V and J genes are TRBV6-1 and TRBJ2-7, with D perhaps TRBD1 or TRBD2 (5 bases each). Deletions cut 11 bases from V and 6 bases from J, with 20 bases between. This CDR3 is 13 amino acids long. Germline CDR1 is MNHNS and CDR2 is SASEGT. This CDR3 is CAGAGQAGGEQYF. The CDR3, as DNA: TGTGCCGGGGCTGGCCAGGCAGGAGGCGAGCAGTACTTC.

The CDR3 loop reads CASSEPTQGREAFF. The CDR3 DNA follows: TGTGCCAGCAGTGAACCCACACAGGGGAGGGAAGCTTTCTTT. This chain connects TRBV6-1 to TRBJ1-1; 7 bases match TRBD1. Germline CDR1 and CDR2: MNHNS and SASEGT. The CDR3 is made up of 14 amino acids. The V segment lost 2 bases and the J segment 8 bases; nucleotides outside the gene matches: 8.

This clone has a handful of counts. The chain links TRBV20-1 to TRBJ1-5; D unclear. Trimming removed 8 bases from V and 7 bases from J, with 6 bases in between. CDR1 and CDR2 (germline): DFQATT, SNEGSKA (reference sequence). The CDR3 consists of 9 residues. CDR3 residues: CSSGQPQHF. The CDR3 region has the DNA TGCAGTTCCGGGCAGCCCCAGCATTTT.

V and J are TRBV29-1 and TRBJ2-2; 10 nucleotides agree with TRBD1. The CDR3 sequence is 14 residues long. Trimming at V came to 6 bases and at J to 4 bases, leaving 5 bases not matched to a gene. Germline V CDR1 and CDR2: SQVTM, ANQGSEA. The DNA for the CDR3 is TGCAGCGTCGCGCGGGACAGGGGCACCGGGGAGCTGTTTTTT. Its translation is CSVARDRGTGELFF.

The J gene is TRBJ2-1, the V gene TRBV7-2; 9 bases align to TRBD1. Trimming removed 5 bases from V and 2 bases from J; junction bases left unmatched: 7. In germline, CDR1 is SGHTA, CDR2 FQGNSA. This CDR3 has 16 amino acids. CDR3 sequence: CASSPGGTGPYNEQFF. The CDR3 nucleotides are TGTGCCAGCAGCCCGGGTGGGACAGGGCCCTACAATGAGCAGTTCTTC. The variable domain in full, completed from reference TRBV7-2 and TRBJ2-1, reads GAGVSQSPSNKVTEKGKDVELRCDPISGHTALYWYRQSLGQGLEFLIYFQGNSAPDKSGLPSDRFSAERTGGSVSTLTIQRTQQEDSAVYLCASSPGGTGPYNEQFFGPGTRLTVL.

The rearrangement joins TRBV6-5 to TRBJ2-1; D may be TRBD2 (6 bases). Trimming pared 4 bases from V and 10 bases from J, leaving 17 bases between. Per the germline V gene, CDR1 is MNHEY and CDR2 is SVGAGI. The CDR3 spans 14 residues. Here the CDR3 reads CASSSPGVSLEQFF. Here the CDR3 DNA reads TGTGCCAGCAGTTCGCCGGGAGTCTCCCTAGAGCAGTTCTTC.

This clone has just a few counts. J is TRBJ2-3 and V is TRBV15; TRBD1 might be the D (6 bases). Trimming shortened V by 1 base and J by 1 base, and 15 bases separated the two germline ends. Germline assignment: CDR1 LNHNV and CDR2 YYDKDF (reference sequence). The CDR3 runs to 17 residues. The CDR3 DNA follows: TGTGCCACCAGCAGAGTTGACGGACAGTTGCGCACAGATACGCAGTATTTT. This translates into CATSRVDGQLRTDTQYF. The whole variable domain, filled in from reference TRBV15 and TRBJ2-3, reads DAMVIQNPRYQVTQFGKPVTLSCSQTLNHNVMYWYQQKSSQAPKLLFHYYDKDFNNEADTPDNFQSRRPNTSFCFLDIRSPGLGDTAMYLCATSRVDGQLRTDTQYFGPGTRLTVL.

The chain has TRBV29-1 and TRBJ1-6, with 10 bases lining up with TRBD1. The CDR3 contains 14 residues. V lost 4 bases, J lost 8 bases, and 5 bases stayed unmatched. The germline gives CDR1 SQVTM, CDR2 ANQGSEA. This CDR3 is CSVGEGTGDSPLHF. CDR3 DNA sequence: TGCAGCGTTGGAGAGGGGACAGGGGATTCACCCCTCCACTTT.

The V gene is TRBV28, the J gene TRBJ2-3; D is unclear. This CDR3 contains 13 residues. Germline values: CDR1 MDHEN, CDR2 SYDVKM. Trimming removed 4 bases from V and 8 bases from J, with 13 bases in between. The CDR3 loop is CASSSQLLGTQYF. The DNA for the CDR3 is TGTGCCAGCAGTTCCCAGTTGTTGGGTACGCAGTATTTT.

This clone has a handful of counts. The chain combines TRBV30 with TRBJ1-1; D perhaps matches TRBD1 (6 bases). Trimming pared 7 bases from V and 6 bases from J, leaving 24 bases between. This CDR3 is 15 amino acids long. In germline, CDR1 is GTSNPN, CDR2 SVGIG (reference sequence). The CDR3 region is CASRTESKTGSEAFF. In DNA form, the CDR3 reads TGTGCCTCCCGGACCGAATCAAAGACAGGATCTGAAGCTTTCTTT.

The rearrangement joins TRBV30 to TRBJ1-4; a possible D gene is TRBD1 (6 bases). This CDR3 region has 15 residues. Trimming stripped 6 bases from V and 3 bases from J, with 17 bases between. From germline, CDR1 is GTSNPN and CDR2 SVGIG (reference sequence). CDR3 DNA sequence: TGTGCCTGTAACTACCGGGGGCAGGCTAATGAAAAACTGTTTTTT. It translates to CACNYRGQANEKLFF.

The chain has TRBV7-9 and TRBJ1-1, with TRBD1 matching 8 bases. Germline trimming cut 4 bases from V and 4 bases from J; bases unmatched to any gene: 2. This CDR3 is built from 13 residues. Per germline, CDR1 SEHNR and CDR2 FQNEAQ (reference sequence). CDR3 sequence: CASSSRGLTEAFF. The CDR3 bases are TGTGCCAGCAGCTCCAGGGGGCTCACTGAAGCTTTCTTT.